The clone carrying this T cell receptor (beta chain) was seen a few times. The CDR3 covers 15 residues. V was shortened by 5 bases and J by 2 bases, with 16 bases between the two germline ends. Germline-derived CDR1 and CDR2 are SGHNT and YYREEE (reference sequence). Produced via immunoSEQ multiplex PCR; TCRdb's table is partial and in-frame only. This table has more than 60,000 clones, 86% appearing once. The data belong to a study of blood T cell repertoires in COVID-19. Study in general: Acute and convalescent COVID-19 samples came from the United States, Italy and Spain. T cells, B-cell-depleted T cells, or PBMCs provided the cDNA or gDNA that served as material.

The sequence came from a man aged 45-65 years with active COVID-19. The chain links TRBV5-4 to TRBJ1-2; a possible D gene is TRBD1 (6 bases). Sample: peripheral blood. The DNA of the CDR3 is TGTGCCAGCAGTCCTCAGAGGACAGCCAACTATGGCTACACCTTC. Protein sequence: CASSPQRTANYGYTF.